This TCR beta chain was sequenced during a study of response to subunit inactivated influenza vaccine. TCRdb ran MiXCR on the RT-PCR reads and lists one entry per CDR3 protein. The sample holds around 760,000 distinct CDR3 sequences, about 15% seen once. The CDR3 is 15 amino acids. Germline lookup yields CDR1 ENHRY and CDR2 SYGVKD. V was pared by 4 bases and J by 4 bases, with 4 bases of the junction left unmatched. Overall study findings and caveats: With each seasonal influenza vaccination, the authors suggested, few new T cells are recruited.

Only a few counts were recorded for this clonotype. Its antigen remains unidentified. The source was PBMCs from blood, collected 14 to 15 days before vaccination. The TCR was taken from a man over 45 who received an inactivated influenza vaccine. The rearrangement uses TRBV10-3 and TRBJ2-5; 12 positions agree with TRBD1. The CDR3 nucleotides are TGTGCCATCAGTGCGGGACAGGGGGCCGGAGAGACCCAGTACTTC. Residues: CAISAGQGAGETQYF.